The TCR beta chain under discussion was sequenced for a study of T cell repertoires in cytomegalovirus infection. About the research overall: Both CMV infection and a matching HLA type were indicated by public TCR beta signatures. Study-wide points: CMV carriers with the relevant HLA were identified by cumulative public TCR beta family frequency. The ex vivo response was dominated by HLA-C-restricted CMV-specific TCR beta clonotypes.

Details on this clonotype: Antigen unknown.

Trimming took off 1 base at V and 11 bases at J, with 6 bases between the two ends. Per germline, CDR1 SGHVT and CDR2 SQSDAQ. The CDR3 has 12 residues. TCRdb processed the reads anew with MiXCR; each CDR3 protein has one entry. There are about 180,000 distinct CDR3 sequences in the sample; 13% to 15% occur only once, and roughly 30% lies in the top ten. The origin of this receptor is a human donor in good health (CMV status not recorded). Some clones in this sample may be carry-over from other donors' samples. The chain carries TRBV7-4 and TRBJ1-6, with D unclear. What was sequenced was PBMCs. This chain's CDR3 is CASSLEGTPLHF. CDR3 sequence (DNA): TGTGCCAGCAGCTTAGAGGGAACACCCCTCCACTTT.